The sample holds a few counts of the clone carrying this T cell receptor (beta chain). What it binds is not known. Each CDR3 protein is one row after TCRdb ran MiXCR on the RT-PCR reads. The sample shows hundreds of thousands of distinct CDR3 sequences, roughly 10% of them seen only once. This CDR3 comprises 14 residues. Germline lookup yields CDR1 SGHRS and CDR2 YFSETQ. Trimming pared 0 bases from V and 5 bases from J, leaving 8 bases between. The sample belongs to a study of response to subunit inactivated influenza vaccine. The study, taken as a whole, reports: Authors suggested that a seasonal influenza vaccination recruits few new T cells each time.

The receptor was isolated from a man aged 45-65 years who received an inactivated influenza vaccine. The rearrangement joins TRBV5-1 to TRBJ1-4; the D is unclear. This specimen consisted of PBMCs from blood, obtained on the day of vaccination. The CDR3 DNA sequence: TGCGCCAGCAGCTTGGGGGTCCTCAATGAAAAACTGTTTTTT. Residues: CASSLGVLNEKLFF.